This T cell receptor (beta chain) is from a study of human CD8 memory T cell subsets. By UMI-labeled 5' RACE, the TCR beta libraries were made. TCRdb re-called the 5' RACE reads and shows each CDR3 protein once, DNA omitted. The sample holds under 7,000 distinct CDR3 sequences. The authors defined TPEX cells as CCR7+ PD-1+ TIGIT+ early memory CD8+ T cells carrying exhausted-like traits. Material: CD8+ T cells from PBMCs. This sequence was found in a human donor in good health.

The chain's CDR3 is CASSEWDRGNEQFF. The V call is TRBV25-1, the J call TRBJ2-1; there is no DNA to check the TCRdb D call of TRBD1. Germline lookup yields CDR1 MGHDK and CDR2 SYGVNS. The CDR3 sequence is 14 residues long.